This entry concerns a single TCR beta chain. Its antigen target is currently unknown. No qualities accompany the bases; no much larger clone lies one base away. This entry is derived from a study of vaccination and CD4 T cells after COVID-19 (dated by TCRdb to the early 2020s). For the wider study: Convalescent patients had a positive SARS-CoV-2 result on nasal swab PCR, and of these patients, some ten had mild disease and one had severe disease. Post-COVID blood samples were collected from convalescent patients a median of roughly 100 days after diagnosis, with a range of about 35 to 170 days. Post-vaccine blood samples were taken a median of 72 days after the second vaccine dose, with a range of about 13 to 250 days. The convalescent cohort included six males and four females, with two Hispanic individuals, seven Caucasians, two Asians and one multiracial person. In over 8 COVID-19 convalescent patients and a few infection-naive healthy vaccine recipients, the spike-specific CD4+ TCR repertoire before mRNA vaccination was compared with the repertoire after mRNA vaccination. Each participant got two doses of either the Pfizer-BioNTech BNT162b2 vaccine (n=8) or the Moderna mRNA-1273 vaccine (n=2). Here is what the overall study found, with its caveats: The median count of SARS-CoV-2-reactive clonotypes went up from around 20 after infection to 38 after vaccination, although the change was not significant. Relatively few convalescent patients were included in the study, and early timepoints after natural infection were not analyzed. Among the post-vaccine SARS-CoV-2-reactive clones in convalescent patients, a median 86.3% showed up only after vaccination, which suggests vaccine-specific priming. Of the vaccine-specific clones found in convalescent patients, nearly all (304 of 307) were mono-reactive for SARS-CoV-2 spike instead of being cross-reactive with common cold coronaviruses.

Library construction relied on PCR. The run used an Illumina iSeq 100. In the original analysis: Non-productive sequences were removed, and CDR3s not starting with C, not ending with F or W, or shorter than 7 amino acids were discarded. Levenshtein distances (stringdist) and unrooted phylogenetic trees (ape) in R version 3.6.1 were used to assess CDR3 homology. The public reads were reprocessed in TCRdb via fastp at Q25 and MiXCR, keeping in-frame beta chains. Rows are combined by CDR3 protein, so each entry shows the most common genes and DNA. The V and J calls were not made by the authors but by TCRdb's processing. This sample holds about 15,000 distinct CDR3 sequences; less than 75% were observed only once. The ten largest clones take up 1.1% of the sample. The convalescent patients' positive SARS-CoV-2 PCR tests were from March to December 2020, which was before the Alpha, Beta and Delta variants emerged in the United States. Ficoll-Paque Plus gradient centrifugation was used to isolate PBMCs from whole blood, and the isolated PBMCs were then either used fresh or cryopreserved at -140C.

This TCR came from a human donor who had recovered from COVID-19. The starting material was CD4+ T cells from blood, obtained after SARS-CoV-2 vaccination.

The CDR3 protein sequence reads: CASSLGFIGRASKTQYF. The nucleotide sequence reads TGTGCCAGCAGCTTAGGCTTTATCGGGAGGGCCTCTAAGACCCAGTACTTC. The chain was built from TRBV7-8 and TRBJ2-5; 8 central bases correspond to TRBD2. In the germline V gene, CDR1 corresponds to SGHVS and CDR2 to FQNEAQ. V is pruned by 1 base and J by 6 bases, leaving 13 bases of the junction without a gene match. The CDR3 has 17 amino acids, counting the end cysteine and phenylalanine. Solely the CDR3 DNA is kept, with 51 bases framed from the first base.